This T cell receptor beta chain was sequenced for a study of a mutant IDH1 vaccine in newly diagnosed glioma. Overall study context: Treated patients showed a male proportion of roughly 62%, a female proportion of about 40%, and a mean age of about 44 years. Earlier care involved radiotherapy, temozolomide, or both, and the majority received both.

Remarks on this clone: Its antigen is not identified.

General study points: Researchers report vaccine-induced immune responses in over 90% of patients.

V dropped 8 bases and J dropped 7 bases, with 27 bases sitting between them. This CDR3 has 16 amino acids. CDR1 MDHEN and CDR2 SYDVKM come from the germline V gene. Assay used: immunoSEQ multiplex PCR; TCRdb lists only in-frame clones, some missing. The sample lists 99,000 or so clones, roughly 89% occurring once. The sample's time point: baseline, week 1 (first vaccination visit). Treatment in this sample: pre-vaccination baseline after standard-of-care therapy. Each donor presented with a new WHO grade 3 or 4 astrocytoma that tested IDH1-mutant and showed ATRX loss. The chain links TRBV28 to TRBJ2-7, with a tentative D call TRBD2 (6 bases). The source material was PBMCs, sampled from a glioma patient treated with radiotherapy, temozolomide or both. This sequence originates from a woman in her forties or fifties with glioma. As DNA, the CDR3 is TGTGCCAGCTCCCCGGGCGGGACTGGTTTCTTGAGGGAGCAGTACTTC. This encodes CASSPGGTGFLREQYF.